Reported below is one TCR beta chain. Its antigen is not known. Method: immunoSEQ multiplex PCR; TCRdb's copy keeps in-frame clones and lacks some. This table has tens of thousands of clones, around nine tenths appearing once. The study gave focal radiation plus ipilimumab CTLA-4 blockade to patients with chemo-refractory metastatic non-small-cell lung cancer. The CDR3 loop spans 13 amino acids. In germline, CDR1 is SGHTA, CDR2 FQGNSA. Trimming left V 5 bases short and J 4 bases short, with 11 bases between. This entry belongs to a study of radiotherapy plus CTLA-4 blockade in lung cancer. Regarding the study as a whole: Tumor-origin TCR clones grew in blood after radiotherapy plus ipilimumab. Early clonal dynamics of blood T cells, together with interferon-beta, were reported as the best response predictor.

The sequence came from a human donor with non-small cell lung cancer that progressed on radiotherapy plus ipilimumab. This sample comprised peripheral blood, obtained from a patient treated with radiotherapy plus ipilimumab. The rearrangement uses TRBV7-2 and TRBJ1-1; D not certain. For the CDR3, the DNA is TGTGCCAGCAGCCCCGCCCGGGTCACTGAAGCTTTCTTT. Encoded protein: CASSPARVTEAFF.